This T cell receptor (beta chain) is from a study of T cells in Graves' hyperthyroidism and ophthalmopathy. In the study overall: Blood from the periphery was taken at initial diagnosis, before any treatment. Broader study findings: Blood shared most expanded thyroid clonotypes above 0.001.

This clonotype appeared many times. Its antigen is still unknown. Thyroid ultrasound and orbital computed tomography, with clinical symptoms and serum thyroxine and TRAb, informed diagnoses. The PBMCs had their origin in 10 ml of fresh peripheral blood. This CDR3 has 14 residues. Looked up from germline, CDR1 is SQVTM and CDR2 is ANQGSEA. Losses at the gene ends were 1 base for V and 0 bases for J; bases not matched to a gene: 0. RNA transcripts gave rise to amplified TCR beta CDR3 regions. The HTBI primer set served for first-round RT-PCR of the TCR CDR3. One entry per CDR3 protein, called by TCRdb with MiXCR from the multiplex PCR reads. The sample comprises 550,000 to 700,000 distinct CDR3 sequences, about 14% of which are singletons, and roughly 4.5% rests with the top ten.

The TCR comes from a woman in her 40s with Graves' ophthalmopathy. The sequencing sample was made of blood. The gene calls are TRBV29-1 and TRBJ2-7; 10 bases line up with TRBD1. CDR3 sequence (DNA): TGCAGCGTTGAAGGGACAGGGGGCTCCTACGAGCAGTACTTC. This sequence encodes CSVEGTGGSYEQYF.